The 18 T cell receptor beta chains below were found in one sample sequenced in a study of tumor and adjacent non-tumor tissue in lung cancer. RNA was extracted from bulk tissue without any cell sorting. Distant lung tissue was collected more than 3 cm away from the tumor edge. The library came from three nested PCR rounds adapted from ARM-PCR protocols. TCRdb analysed the multiplex PCR reads with MiXCR anew, one entry per CDR3 protein. The sample consists of about 98,000 distinct CDR3 sequences, roughly 80% of them appearing once. The sequenced material came from distant non-tumor lung tissue. The receptors stem from a man in his sixties with small cell lung cancer.

The chain links TRBV15 to TRBJ2-7; 7 positions agree with TRBD1. The CDR3 totals 15 residues. The germline V gene encodes CDR1 LNHNV and CDR2 YYDKDF (reference sequence). With 1 base clipped from V and 2 bases from J, the junction kept 5 bases outside the gene matches. In DNA form, the CDR3 reads TGTGCCACCAGCAGAGGAGTGGGACAGACCTACGAGCAGTACTTC. It is translated as CATSRGVGQTYEQYF. Full variable domain (missing parts from reference TRBV15 and TRBJ2-7): DAMVIQNPRYQVTQFGKPVTLSCSQTLNHNVMYWYQQKSSQAPKLLFHYYDKDFNNEADTPDNFQSRRPNTSFCFLDIRSPGLGDTAMYLCATSRGVGQTYEQYFGPGTRLTVT.

In regard to this clonotype: A much larger clone sits a single nucleotide away, making a read error possible. The CDR3 DNA is TGTGCCAGCAGTGGAAGGTGGAACAATGAAGCTTTCTTT. It is translated as CASSGRWNNEAFF. The chain carries TRBV6-1 and TRBJ1-1; no firm D call. The germline gives CDR1 MNHNS, CDR2 SASEGT. This CDR3 region has 13 residues.

Concerning this clonotype itself: Relative to the germline gene, one junction end is altered; a read error may explain this. The rearrangement joins TRBV6-1 to TRBJ1-4; 7 bases match TRBD1. The CDR3 has 15 residues. Germline CDR1 and CDR2: MNHNS and SASEGT. In DNA form, the CDR3 reads TGTGCCAGCTGTTTCGGTCGACAGGGAATTGAAAAGCTGTTTTTT. It yields the protein CASCFGRQGIEKLFF.

For this clonotype: Without the conserved terminal phenylalanine or tryptophan, this CDR3 likely stems from a read error. This chain joins TRBV4-3 and TRBJ2-1, with 9 positions matching TRBD2. This CDR3 spans 15 amino acids. The V gene's germline CDR1 is LGHNA and CDR2 YSLEER. CDR3 amino acids: CPSNQGAGGYNEQFS. The CDR3 DNA follows: TGCCCCAGCAACCAAGGTGCGGGAGGGTACAATGAGCAGTTCTCC.

About this clonotype itself: This may be a read error, as it is one base from a much larger clone. The rearrangement links TRBV6-1 to TRBJ1-5; no definite D call. This CDR3 comprises 17 residues. Germline CDR1 reads MNHNS; CDR2 reads SASEGT. Trimming left V 1 base short and J 4 bases short, with 17 bases between. The CDR3, as DNA: TGTGCCAGCAGTGAAGGGGTTAGGGCAATCTCTAATCAGCCCCAGCATTTT. Translating gives CASSEGVRAISNQPQHF.

As to this clonotype: A read error is likely, as this CDR3 ends without the conserved phenylalanine or tryptophan. The chain couples TRBV7-8 to TRBJ2-1; D is unresolved. Germline assignment: CDR1 SGHVS and CDR2 FQNEAQ. The CDR3 is 12 amino acids. The CDR3 loop is CASSTRAYDQFY. CDR3 bases: TGTGCCAGCAGCACTCGGGCCTATGATCAGTTCTAC.

With regard to this clonotype: An end of the junction does not agree with germline; a read error may underlie this. The rearrangement uses TRBV4-1 and TRBJ2-2; TRBD2 matches at 10 bases. Germline V gene data show CDR1 as MGHRA and CDR2 as YSYEKL. CDR3 length: 16 amino acids. This chain's CDR3 is CSSSQGLAEATGELFF. The CDR3 nucleotides are TGCTCCAGCAGCCAAGGACTAGCGGAAGCCACCGGGGAGCTGTTTTTT.

The chain carries TRBV5-6 and TRBJ2-5; D may correspond to TRBD1 or TRBD2 (5 bases each). V was pared by 9 bases and J by 6 bases, with 24 bases between. The CDR3 is 15 amino acids. Germline CDR1 is SGHDT and CDR2 is YYEEEE. The CDR3 is CAINRPGASTQTQYF. In nucleotides, the CDR3 is TGTGCCATCAACCGACCCGGGGCTAGCACCCAGACCCAGTACTTC.

V usage is TRBV5-5 and J usage is TRBJ1-2; the D gene is possibly TRBD1 (5 bases). This CDR3 region has 16 residues. The germline gives CDR1 SGHKS, CDR2 YYEKEE (reference sequence). Trimming removed 7 bases at V and 2 bases at J, with 21 bases between. The DNA for the CDR3 is TGTGCCAGCGTGGAGACAGACACTATTCGCAACTATGGCTACACCTTC. Residues: CASVETDTIRNYGYTF.

CDR3 in DNA: TGTGCCACCAGTGATTCCGGCAGATGGGGTGTAGATACGCAGTATTTT. This encodes CATSDSGRWGVDTQYF. The V and J genes are TRBV24-1 and TRBJ2-3, with D hard to call. The CDR3 is 16 amino acids. Germline-derived CDR1 and CDR2 are KGHDR and SFDVKD. With 2 bases removed from V and 5 bases from J, the gap between germline ends came to 16 bases.

Details on this clonotype: Because the CDR3's place on the DNA is in doubt, the DNA is left out and the CDR3 is given as listed by TCRdb. This CDR3 reads CASSPVAGGITDTQYF. The chain combines TRBV11-2 with TRBJ2-3. Both ends counted, the CDR3 spans 16 residues. Germline values: CDR1 SGHAT, CDR2 FQNNGV.

In regard to this clonotype: At one end the junction does not follow the germline gene, possibly because of a read error. This chain uses TRBV29-1 with TRBJ2-3, with TRBD2 as a possible D gene (7 bases). The germline CDR1 and CDR2 sequences are SQVTM and ANQGSEA. This CDR3 comprises 15 residues. The CDR3 DNA reads as TGCAGCGTGTTAACCTGGAGGGGGGGCACGGATACGCAGTATTTT. This encodes CSVLTWRGGTDTQYF.

On this clonotype itself: At one end, the junction sequence differs from germline, possibly due to a read error. The chain couples TRBV12-3 or TRBV12-4 to TRBJ1-1; D ambiguous. The CDR3 totals 15 residues. The chain's CDR3 is CASSFGRWMNTEAFF. The CDR3 nucleotides are TGCGCCAGCAGTTTCGGTCGGTGGATGAACACTGAAGCTTTCTTT.

This clonotype was picked up many times. The rearrangement links TRBV6-5 to TRBJ2-3; tentative D call: TRBD2 (6 bases). The CDR3 spans 13 residues. The V end was cut by 10 bases, the J end by 0 bases, with 11 bases between. CDR1 and CDR2 (germline): MNHEY, SVGAGI. The CDR3 region is CATLSGSTDTQYF. As DNA, the CDR3 is TGTGCCACTCTAAGCGGGAGCACAGATACGCAGTATTTT.

This clonotype was observed at least ten times. The chain joins TRBV12-3 or TRBV12-4 to TRBJ1-1; D might be TRBD1 (6 bases). CDR3 length equals 14 residues. V shed 3 bases and J shed 5 bases, with 13 bases lying between them. The CDR3 sequence: CASSFQGSGTEAFF. The CDR3, as DNA: TGTGCCAGCAGTTTCCAGGGGTCGGGTACTGAAGCTTTCTTT.

Regarding this clonotype: One junction end does not reproduce the germline sequence, and a read error may be involved. This sequence joins TRBV10-3 and TRBJ2-5, with 8 bases aligning to TRBD2. Germline assignment: CDR1 ENHRY and CDR2 SYGVKD. CDR3 length equals 13 residues. The CDR3 spells CTISIAGKETQYF. The CDR3 DNA sequence: TGTACCATCAGCATAGCGGGAAAGGAGACCCAGTATTTC.

As concerns this clonotype: Being one base from a much bigger clone, this may be a read error. CDR3 sequence reads: CASSYTRALDTEAFF. In DNA form, the CDR3 reads TGTGCCAGCAGTTACACCCGGGCACTGGACACTGAAGCTTTCTTT. The V and J genes are TRBV6-6 and TRBJ1-1, with unresolved D. In germline, CDR1 is MNHNY, CDR2 SVGAGI (reference sequence). There are 15 residues in the CDR3. V was shortened by 2 bases and J by 3 bases, with 13 bases between the two germline ends.

Remarks on this clonotype: It is likely a read error, because the conserved phenylalanine at the end of the CDR3 is missing. The chain uses TRBV4-1 and TRBJ1-2; no clear D. Germline V gene sequence: CDR1 MGHRA, CDR2 YSYEKL. The CDR3 contains 12 residues. V was cut by 6 bases and J by 5 bases, with 10 bases left in between. CDR3 coding DNA: TGCGCCAGCAGTCAACCTGATTATGGCTACACCTCC. Its translation: CASSQPDYGYTS.